These 6 T cell receptor beta chains were sequenced from one sample in a study of blood T cell repertoires in COVID-19 (dated by TCRdb to the early 2020s). Preparation of the library involved the immunoSEQ multiplex PCR assay. The clones in this table, taken by TCRdb from immuneACCESS, are in-frame only. Not every clone is retained; where verified, under half of the shortfall comes from an unresolved V gene, and the cause of the rest is unknown. This sample holds approximately 91,000 clones; about 85% were observed only once. The ten biggest clones cover about 5% of the sample. The sequenced material came from peripheral blood. These receptors originate from a man between 65 and 85 years old with acute or convalescent COVID-19.

The gene calls are TRBV5-6 and TRBJ2-5; 10 bases line up with TRBD2. After removal of 3 bases from V and 4 bases from J, the junction contained 6 bases not matched to a gene. The CDR3 has 15 residues. The germline gives CDR1 SGHDT, CDR2 YYEEEE. This chain's CDR3 is CASSSSSGGRETQYF. Written as DNA, the CDR3 is TGTGCCAGCAGCTCTTCTAGCGGGGGAAGAGAGACCCAGTACTTC. Full variable domain (remainder filled in from reference TRBV5-6 and TRBJ2-5): DAGVTQSPTHLIKTRGQQVTLRCSPKSGHDTVSWYQQALGQGPQFIFQYYEEEERQRGNFPDRFSGHQFPNYSSELNVNALLLGDSALYLCASSSSSGGRETQYFGPGTRLLVL.

This chain joins TRBV3-1 (or the pseudogene TRBV3-2) and TRBJ1-2; 8 positions match TRBD1. The CDR3 is made up of 16 amino acids. Germline lookup yields CDR1 LGHDT and CDR2 YNNKEL (reference sequence). J was trimmed by 2 bases and V by 6 bases; bases with no gene match: 11. CDR3 residues: CASSPTPGQGNYGYTF. CDR3 in DNA: TGTGCCAGCAGTCCGACCCCTGGACAGGGAAACTATGGCTACACCTTC.

This clone is a singleton in its sample. The V gene is TRBV19, the J gene TRBJ2-1; 9 nucleotides align to TRBD1. The V gene's germline CDR1 is LNHDA and CDR2 SQIVND (reference sequence). This CDR3 has 16 amino acids. After removal of 6 bases from V and 3 bases from J, the junction contained 9 bases not matched to a gene. In DNA form, the CDR3 reads TGTGCCAGTAGACAAACGGGGACAGGGAACTACAATGAGCAGTTCTTC. It codes for CASRQTGTGNYNEQFF.

This rearrangement joins TRBV6-5 to TRBJ2-5, with a tentative D call TRBD2 (6 bases). Germline-derived CDR1 and CDR2 are MNHEY and SVGAGI. This CDR3 is built from 15 residues. With 0 bases removed from V and 1 base from J, the gap between germline ends came to 9 bases. This CDR3 reads CASSYSRTTQETQYF. The CDR3 nucleotides read TGTGCCAGCAGTTACTCGCGGACTACCCAAGAGACCCAGTACTTC.

CDR3 in DNA: TGTGCCAGCAGTGTACTTAACGAGCAGTACTTC. Translation gives CASSVLNEQYF. The chain recombines TRBV2 with TRBJ2-7; D is uncertain. Germline CDR1 and CDR2: SNHLY and FYNNEI. V dropped 4 bases and J dropped 5 bases, with 6 bases sitting between them. The CDR3 covers 11 residues.

The rearrangement links TRBV5-1 to TRBJ1-6, with TRBD1 as a possible D gene (5 bases). V was shortened by 8 bases and J by 7 bases, with 19 bases between the two germline ends. The CDR3 is 15 amino acids. CDR1 is SGHRS, CDR2 YFSETQ, per germline. In DNA, the CDR3 is TGCGCCAGTCACCCTACGGGGGGGGAAAATTCACCCCTCCACTTT. Its protein is CASHPTGGENSPLHF.